This TCR beta chain was recorded in a study of T cell responses to AZD1222 COVID-19 vaccine. Study-level results: A mostly white British donor set with more females was recruited, and clonal diversity was possibly underestimated.

V was shortened by 6 bases and J by 4 bases, with 27 bases between the two germline ends. In germline, CDR1 is SGHTA, CDR2 FQGNSA. The CDR3 runs to 19 residues. A word on this clone: Its antigen is currently unknown.

The assay was immunoSEQ multiplex PCR, and TCRdb's table has in-frame clones only and misses some. The sample records approximately 190,000 clones, more than 90% being singletons. The clonotype comes from an adult who received the MenACWY meningococcal vaccine as a control. The chain recombines TRBV7-2 with TRBJ2-2; no clear D gene. The sequenced sample was peripheral blood, obtained 28 days after the second dose of the MenACWY control vaccine. The CDR3 DNA is TGTGCCAGCAGTTTATTTCCGGTCCATACCGGGTCCAGCACCGGGGAGCTGTTTTTT. Translating gives CASSLFPVHTGSSTGELFF.